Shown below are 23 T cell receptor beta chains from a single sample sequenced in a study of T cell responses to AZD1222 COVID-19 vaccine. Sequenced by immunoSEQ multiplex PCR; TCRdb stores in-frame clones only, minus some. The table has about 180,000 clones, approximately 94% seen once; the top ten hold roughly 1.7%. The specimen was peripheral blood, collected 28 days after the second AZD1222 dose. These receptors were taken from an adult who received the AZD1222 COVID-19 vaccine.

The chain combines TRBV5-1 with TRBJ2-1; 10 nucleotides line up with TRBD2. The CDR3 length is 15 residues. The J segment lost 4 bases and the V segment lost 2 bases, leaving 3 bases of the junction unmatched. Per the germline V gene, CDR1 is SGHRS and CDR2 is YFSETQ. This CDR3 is CASSFSSGSYNEQFF. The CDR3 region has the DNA TGCGCCAGCAGCTTCTCTAGCGGGAGTTACAATGAGCAGTTCTTC.

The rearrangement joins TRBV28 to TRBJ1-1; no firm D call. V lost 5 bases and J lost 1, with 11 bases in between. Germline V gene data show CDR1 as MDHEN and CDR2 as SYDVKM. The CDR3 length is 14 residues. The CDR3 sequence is CASSLRMENTEAFF. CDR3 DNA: TGTGCCAGCAGTCTACGGATGGAGAACACTGAAGCTTTCTTT.

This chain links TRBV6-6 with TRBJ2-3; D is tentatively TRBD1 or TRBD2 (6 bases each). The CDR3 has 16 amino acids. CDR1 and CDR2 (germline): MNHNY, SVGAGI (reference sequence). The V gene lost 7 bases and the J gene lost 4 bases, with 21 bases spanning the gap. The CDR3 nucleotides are TGTGCCAGCATCCATGGGGGGCGTTTAGGTCCAGATACGCAGTATTTT. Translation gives CASIHGGRLGPDTQYF.

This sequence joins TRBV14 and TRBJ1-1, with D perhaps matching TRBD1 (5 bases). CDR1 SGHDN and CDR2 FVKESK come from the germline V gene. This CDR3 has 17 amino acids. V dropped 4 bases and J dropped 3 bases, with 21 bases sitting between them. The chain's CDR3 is CASSPKLGIREDTEAFF. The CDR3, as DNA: TGTGCCAGCAGCCCGAAGTTGGGGATCAGGGAGGACACTGAAGCTTTCTTT.

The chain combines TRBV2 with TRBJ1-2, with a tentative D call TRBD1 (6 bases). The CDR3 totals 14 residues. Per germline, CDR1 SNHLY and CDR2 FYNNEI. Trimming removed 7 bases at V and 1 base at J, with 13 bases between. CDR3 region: CASTRDTGNYGYTF. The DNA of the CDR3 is TGTGCCAGCACTCGGGACACCGGTAACTATGGCTACACCTTC.

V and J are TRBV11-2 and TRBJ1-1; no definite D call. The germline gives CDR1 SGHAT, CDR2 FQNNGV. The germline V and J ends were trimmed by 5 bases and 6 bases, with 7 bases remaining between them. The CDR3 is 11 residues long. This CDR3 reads CASSVGPEAFF. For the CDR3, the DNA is TGTGCCAGCAGCGTGGGCCCTGAAGCTTTCTTT.

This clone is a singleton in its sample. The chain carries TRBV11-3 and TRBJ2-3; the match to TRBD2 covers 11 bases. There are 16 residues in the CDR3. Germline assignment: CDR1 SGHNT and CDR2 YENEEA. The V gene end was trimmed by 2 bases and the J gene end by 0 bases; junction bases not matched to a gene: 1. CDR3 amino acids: CASSLSSGGSTDTQYF. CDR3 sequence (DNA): TGTGCCAGCAGCTTATCTAGCGGGGGGAGCACAGATACGCAGTATTTT.

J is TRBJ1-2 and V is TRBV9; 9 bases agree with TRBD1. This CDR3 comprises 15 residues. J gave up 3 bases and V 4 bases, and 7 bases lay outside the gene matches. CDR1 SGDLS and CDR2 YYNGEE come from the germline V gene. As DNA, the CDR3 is TGTGCCAGCAGCCCTCGGACAGGGGAGGACTATGGCTACACCTTC. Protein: CASSPRTGEDYGYTF.

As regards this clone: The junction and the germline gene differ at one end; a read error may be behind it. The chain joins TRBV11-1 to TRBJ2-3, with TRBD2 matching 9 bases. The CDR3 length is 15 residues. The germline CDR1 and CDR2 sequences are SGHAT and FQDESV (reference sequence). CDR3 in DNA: TGTGCCAGCAGTTTAGCGGGGGAGTACACAGATACGCAGTATTTT. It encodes CASSLAGEYTDTQYF.

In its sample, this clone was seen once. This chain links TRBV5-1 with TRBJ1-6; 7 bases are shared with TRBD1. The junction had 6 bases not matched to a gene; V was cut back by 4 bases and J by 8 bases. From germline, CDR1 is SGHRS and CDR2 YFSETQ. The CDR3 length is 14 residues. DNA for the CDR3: TGCGCCAGCAGCCTGACGGGGACAGATTCACCCCTCCACTTT. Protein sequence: CASSLTGTDSPLHF.

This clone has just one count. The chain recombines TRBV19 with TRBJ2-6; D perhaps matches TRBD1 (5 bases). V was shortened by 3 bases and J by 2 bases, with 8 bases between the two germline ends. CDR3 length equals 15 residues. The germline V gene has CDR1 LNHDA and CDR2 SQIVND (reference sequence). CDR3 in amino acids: CASSMARAGANVLTF. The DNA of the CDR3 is TGTGCCAGTAGTATGGCCAGGGCTGGGGCCAACGTCCTGACTTTC.

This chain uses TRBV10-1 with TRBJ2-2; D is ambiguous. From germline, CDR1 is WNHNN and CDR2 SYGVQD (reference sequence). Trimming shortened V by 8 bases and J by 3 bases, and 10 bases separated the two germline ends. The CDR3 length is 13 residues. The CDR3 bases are TGCGCCAGCCGCCCTCGGTACACCGGGGAGCTGTTTTTT. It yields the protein CASRPRYTGELFF.

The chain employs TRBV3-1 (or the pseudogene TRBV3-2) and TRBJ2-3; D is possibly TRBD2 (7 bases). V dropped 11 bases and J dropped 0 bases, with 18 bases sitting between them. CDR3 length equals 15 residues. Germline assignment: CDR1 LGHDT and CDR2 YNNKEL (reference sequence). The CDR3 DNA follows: TGTGCCCCGGGGGGCCCTCCTCCTAGCACAGATACGCAGTATTTT. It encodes CAPGGPPPSTDTQYF.

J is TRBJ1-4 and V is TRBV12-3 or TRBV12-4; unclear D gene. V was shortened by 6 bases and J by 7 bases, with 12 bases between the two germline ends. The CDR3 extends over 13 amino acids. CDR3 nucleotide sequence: TGTGCCAGCAGCCCTGGGGTTGCTGAAAAACTGTTTTTT. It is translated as CASSPGVAEKLFF.

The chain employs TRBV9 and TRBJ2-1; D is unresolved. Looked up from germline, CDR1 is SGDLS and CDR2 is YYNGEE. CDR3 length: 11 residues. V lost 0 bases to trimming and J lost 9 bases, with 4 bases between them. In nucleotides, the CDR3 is TGTGCCAGCAGCGTAGATCGTGAGCAGTTCTTC. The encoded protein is CASSVDREQFF.

Here the CDR3 DNA reads TGTGCCAGCAGCTTAGAGGGGGTTTCCGGAAACACCATATATTTT. This encodes CASSLEGVSGNTIYF. The chain recombines TRBV11-3 with TRBJ1-3, with D tentatively TRBD1 (5 bases). The CDR3 runs to 15 residues. V lost 0 bases to trimming and J lost 4 bases, with 10 bases between them. From germline, CDR1 is SGHNT and CDR2 YENEEA.

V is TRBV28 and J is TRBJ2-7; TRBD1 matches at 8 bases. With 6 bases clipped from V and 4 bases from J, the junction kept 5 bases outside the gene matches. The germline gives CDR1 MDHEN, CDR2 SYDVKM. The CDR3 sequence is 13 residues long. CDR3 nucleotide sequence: TGTGCCAGCAGCTACAGGGGGGCGTACGAGCAGTACTTC. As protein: CASSYRGAYEQYF.

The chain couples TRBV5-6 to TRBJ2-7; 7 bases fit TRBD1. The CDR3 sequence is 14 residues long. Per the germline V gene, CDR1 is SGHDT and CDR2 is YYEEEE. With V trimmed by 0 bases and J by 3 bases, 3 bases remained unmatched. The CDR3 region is CASSLGQGVYEQYF. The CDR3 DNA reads TGTGCCAGCAGCTTGGGACAGGGAGTCTACGAGCAGTACTTC.

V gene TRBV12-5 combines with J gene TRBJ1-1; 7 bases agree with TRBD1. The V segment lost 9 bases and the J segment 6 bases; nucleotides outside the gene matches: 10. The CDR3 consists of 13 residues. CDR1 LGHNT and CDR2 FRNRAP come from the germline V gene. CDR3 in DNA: TGTGCTAGCGCTAGGGGGCTCATCCCTGAAGCTTTCTTT. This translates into CASARGLIPEAFF.

In nucleotides, the CDR3 is TGCAGCGCGCAGGGCATTGATTCGGCTTTCTTT. Its translation is CSAQGIDSAFF. The chain recombines TRBV29-1 with TRBJ1-1; D may be TRBD1 (5 bases). Germline V CDR1 and CDR2: SQVTM, ANQGSEA. CDR3 length: 11 amino acids. Trimming removed 7 bases from V and 11 bases from J, with 17 bases in between.

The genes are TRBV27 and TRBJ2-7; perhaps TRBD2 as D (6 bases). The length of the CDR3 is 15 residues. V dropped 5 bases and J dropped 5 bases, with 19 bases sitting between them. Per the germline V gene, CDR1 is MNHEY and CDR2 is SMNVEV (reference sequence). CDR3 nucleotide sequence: TGTGCCAGCAGTCCCCGGGAGCTGATGTCCCACGAGCAGTACTTC. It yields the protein CASSPRELMSHEQYF.

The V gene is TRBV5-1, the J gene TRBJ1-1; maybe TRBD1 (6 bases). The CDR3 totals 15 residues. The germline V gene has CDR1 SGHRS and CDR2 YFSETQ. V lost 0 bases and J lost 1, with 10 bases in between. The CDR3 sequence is CASSLVGGRNTEAFF. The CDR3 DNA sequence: TGCGCCAGCAGCTTGGTAGGGGGGCGGAACACTGAAGCTTTCTTT.

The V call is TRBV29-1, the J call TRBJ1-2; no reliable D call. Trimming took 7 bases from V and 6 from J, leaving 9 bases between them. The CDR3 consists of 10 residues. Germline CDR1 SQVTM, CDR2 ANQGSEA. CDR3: CSAGLDGYTF. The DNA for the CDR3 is TGCAGCGCTGGATTGGATGGCTACACCTTC.